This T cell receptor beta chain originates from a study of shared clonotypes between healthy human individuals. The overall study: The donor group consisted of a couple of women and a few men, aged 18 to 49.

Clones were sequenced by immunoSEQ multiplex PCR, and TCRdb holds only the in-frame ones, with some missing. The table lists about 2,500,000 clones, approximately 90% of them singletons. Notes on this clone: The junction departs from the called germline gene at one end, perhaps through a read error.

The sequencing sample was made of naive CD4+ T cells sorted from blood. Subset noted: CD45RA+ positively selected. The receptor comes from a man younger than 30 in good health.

CDR3 sequence (DNA): TGCGCCAGCAGCCAAGCCTCGGGCTCTGTAAACACCATATATTTT. Its translation is CASSQASGSVNTIYF. The chain couples TRBV4-3 to TRBJ1-3; unclear D gene. This CDR3 has 15 residues. In germline, CDR1 is LGHNA, CDR2 YSLEER.